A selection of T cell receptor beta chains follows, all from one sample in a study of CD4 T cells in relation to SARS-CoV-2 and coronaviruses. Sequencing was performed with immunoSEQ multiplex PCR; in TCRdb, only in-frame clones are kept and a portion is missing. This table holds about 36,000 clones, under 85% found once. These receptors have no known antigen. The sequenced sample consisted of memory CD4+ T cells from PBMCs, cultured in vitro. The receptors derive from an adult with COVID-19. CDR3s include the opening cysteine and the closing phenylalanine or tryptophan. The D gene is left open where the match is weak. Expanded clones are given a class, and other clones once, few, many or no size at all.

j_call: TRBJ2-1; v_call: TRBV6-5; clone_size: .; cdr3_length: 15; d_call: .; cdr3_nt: TGTGCCAGCAGTTACTCGATTGCTAAATACAATGAGCAGTTCTTC; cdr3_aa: CASSYSIAKYNEQFF
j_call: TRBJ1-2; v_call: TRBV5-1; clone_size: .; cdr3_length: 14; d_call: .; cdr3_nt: TGCGCCAGCAGCCAAGGGGTTACAAACTATGGCTACACCTTC; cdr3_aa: CASSQGVTNYGYTF
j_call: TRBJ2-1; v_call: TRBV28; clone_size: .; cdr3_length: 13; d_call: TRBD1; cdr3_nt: TGTGCCAGCCGGACAGGGTTATACAATGAGCAGTTCTTC; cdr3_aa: CASRTGLYNEQFF
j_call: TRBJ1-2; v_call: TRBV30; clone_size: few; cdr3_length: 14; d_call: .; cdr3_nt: TGTGCCTGGAGTGGGGTGCTTATTGGCTATGGCTACACCTTC; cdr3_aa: CAWSGVLIGYGYTF
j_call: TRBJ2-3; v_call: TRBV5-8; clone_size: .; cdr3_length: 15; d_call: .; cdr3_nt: TGTGCCAGCAGTCCGCCGGGAACCAGCAGCGGGACGCAGTATTTT; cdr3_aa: CASSPPGTSSGTQYF
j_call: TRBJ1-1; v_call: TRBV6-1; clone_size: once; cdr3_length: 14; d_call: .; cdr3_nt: TGTGCCAGCAGTGAAGCAGGGAAGAACACTGAAGCTTTCTTT; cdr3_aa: CASSEAGKNTEAFF
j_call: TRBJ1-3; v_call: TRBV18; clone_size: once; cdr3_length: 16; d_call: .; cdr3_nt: TGTGCCAGCTCACCCGTTGACAGTGACTCTGGAAACACCATATATTTT; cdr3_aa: CASSPVDSDSGNTIYF
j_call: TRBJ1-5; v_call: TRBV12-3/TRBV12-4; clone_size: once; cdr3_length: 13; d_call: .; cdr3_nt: TGTGCCAGCAGTCGGGAACTAAATCAGCCCCAGCATTTT; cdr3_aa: CASSRELNQPQHF
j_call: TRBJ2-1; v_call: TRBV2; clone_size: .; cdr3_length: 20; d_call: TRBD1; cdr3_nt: TGTGCCAGCAGTGAGGATTGGTGGGACAGGGAGGAGGGGTCCTACAATGAGCAGTTCTTC; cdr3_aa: CASSEDWWDREEGSYNEQFF
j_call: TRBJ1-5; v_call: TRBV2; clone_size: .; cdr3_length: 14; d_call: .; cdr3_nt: TGTGCCAGCAGTGAGTGGAAAAACAATCAGCCCCAGCATTTT; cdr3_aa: CASSEWKNNQPQHF
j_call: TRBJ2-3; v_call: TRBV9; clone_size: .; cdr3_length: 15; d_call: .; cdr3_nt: TGTGCCAGCAGCCCGCCCGGGGGGCGGCCGGATACGCAGTATTTT; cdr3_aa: CASSPPGGRPDTQYF
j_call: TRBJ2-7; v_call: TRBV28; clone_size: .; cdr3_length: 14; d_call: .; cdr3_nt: TGTGCCAGCAGCACCCTAGCGTTCTCCTACGAGCAGTACTTC; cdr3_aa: CASSTLAFSYEQYF
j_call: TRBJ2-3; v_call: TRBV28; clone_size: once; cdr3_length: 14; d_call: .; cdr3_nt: TGTGCCAGCCTGCCGGGGTCCTACACAGATACGCAGTATTTT; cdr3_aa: CASLPGSYTDTQYF
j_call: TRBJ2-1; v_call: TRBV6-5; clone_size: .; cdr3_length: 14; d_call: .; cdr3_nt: TGTGCCAGCAGGGCCGGGACGGCCTACAATGAGCAGTTCTTC; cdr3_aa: CASRAGTAYNEQFF
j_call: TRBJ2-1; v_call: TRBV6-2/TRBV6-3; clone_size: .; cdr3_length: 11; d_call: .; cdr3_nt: TGTGCCAGCAGTCGGACTAATGAGCAGTTCTTC; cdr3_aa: CASSRTNEQFF
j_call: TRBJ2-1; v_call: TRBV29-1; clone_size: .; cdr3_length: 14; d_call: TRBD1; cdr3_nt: TGCAGCGTTGGCCCCGGGACAGGGTATGAGGAGCAGTTCTTC; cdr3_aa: CSVGPGTGYEEQFF
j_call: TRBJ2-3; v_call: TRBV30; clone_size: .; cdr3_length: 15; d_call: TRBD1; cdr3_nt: TGTGCCTGGAGTGAGGGGGCCCTAGGGGGTACTACGCAGTATTTT; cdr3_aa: CAWSEGALGGTTQYF
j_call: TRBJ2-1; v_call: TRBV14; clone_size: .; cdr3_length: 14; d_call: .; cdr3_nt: TGTGCCAGCAGCCAAGGACATCTTCTGAATGAGCAGTTCTTC; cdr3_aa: CASSQGHLLNEQFF
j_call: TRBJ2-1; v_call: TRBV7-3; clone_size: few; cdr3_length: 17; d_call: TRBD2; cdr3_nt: TGTGCCAGCAGCCCGAGCCGGACTAGCGGGAGACACAATGAGCAGTTCTTC; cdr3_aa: CASSPSRTSGRHNEQFF
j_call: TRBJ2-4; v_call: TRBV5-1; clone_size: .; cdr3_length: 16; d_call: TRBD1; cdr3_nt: TGCGCCAGCAGCTCGGGACAGTTGGGAGCCATAGGCATTCAGTACTTC; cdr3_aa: CASSSGQLGAIGIQYF
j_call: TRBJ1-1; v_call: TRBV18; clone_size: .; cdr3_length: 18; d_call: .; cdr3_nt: TGTGCCAGCTCACCAAGAGTAATAACAGCCGCAGCGAACACTGAAGCTTTCTTT; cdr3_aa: CASSPRVITAAANTEAFF
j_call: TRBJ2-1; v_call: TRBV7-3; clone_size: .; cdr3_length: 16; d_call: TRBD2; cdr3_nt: TGTGCCAGCAGCTTGGGAGCGGGAGGGTCTTACAATGAGCAGTTCTTC; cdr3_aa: CASSLGAGGSYNEQFF
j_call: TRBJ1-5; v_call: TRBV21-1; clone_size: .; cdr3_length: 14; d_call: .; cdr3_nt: TGTGCCAGCAGCAAAGGGATCGGCAATCAGCCCCAGCATTTT; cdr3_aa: CASSKGIGNQPQHF
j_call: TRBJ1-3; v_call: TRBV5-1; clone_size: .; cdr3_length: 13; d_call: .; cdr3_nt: TGCGCCAGCAGCTTCCAGTCCGGAAACACCATATATTTT; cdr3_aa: CASSFQSGNTIYF
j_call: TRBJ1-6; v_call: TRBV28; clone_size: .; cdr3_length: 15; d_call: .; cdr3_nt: TGTGCCAGCAGTTCCTACTCAACAGGGTTTTCACCCCTCCACTTT; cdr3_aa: CASSSYSTGFSPLHF
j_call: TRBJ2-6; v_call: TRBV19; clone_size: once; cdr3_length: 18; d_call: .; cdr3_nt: TGTGCCAGTAGTACCGGGTGGACAGATAGCTCTGGGGCCAACGTCCTGACTTTC; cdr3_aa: CASSTGWTDSSGANVLTF
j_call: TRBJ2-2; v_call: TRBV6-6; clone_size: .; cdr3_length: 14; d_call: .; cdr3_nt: TGTGCCAGCAGTCTCCGGACAAACACCGGGGAGCTGTTTTTT; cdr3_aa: CASSLRTNTGELFF
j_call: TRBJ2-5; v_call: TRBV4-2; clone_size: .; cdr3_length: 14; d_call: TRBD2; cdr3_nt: TGTGCCAGCAGCCTAGGACTAGCAAGGGAGACCCAGTACTTC; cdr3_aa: CASSLGLARETQYF